A selection of T cell receptor beta chains follows, all from one sample in a study of prognosis after radiotherapy for stage I lung cancer. TCRdb re-analysed the multiplex PCR reads in MiXCR, keeping a single row per CDR3 protein. The table records approximately 8,200 distinct CDR3 sequences, 60% to 65% of them present only once. Sequencing used PBMCs, obtained before or after stereotactic body radiation therapy (not recorded which). Receptors were obtained from a donor over 45 with non-small cell lung cancer. Both conserved end residues are trimmed from each CDR3.

CDR3aa: ASSPPRQGTFYEQY
v_gene: TRBV2

CDR3aa: ASSVTSGFSYEQY
v_gene: TRBV2

CDR3aa: ASTSAVSGGLFYNSPLH
v_gene: TRBV6-2/TRBV6-3

CDR3aa: ASSTSRGGYSYEQY
v_gene: TRBV6-1

CDR3aa: ASRREGANQPQH
v_gene: TRBV6-2/TRBV6-3

CDR3aa: ASSQGGRGYT
v_gene: TRBV3-1

CDR3aa: ASSHPWSGLNEKLF
v_gene: TRBV11-2

CDR3aa: AGSQGRATYEQY
v_gene: TRBV6-1

CDR3aa: ASSSRGLAGVTDTQY
v_gene: TRBV6-5

CDR3aa: ASGGSGATDTQY
v_gene: TRBV5-1

CDR3aa: ASSQWTSYNSPIH
v_gene: TRBV3-1

CDR3aa: ASTNGGLTGNTIY
v_gene: TRBV28

CDR3aa: ASSLAASSYNEQF
v_gene: TRBV11-2

CDR3aa: ASSLQDYGYT
v_gene: TRBV7-9

CDR3aa: ASSFSLGVAVYEQY
v_gene: TRBV7-9

CDR3aa: ASSLGDSSYEQY
v_gene: TRBV7-9

CDR3aa: SARARLAGSYEQY
v_gene: TRBV20-1

CDR3aa: ASSKLGTEAF
v_gene: TRBV27

CDR3aa: SARAQDRYGYT
v_gene: TRBV20-1

CDR3aa: ASSRLAGETQY
v_gene: TRBV5-1

CDR3aa: ASSPSGSGSREQF
v_gene: TRBV11-2

CDR3aa: ASLLVPGNEQF
v_gene: TRBV6-1

CDR3aa: ASSPTRSFGAF
v_gene: TRBV6-1

CDR3aa: ASRHVGDSTQDTQY
v_gene: TRBV6-1

CDR3aa: ASSLTDDQPQH
v_gene: TRBV12-3/TRBV12-4

CDR3aa: ASIIRLAGPYEQY
v_gene: TRBV7-2

CDR3aa: ASSIRYRGHTEAF
v_gene: TRBV7-2

CDR3aa: ASSLSGTGVETQY
v_gene: TRBV28

CDR3aa: ASSVSWTPAYEQY
v_gene: TRBV9

CDR3aa: ASSLSPGINTEAF
v_gene: TRBV11-1

CDR3aa: ASSLRQNTNTGELF
v_gene: TRBV7-2

CDR3aa: ASSGPELGQQY
v_gene: TRBV2

CDR3aa: SAPTRWGSTQY
v_gene: TRBV20-1

CDR3aa: ASSENLPPEQF
v_gene: TRBV2

CDR3aa: ASSLFGAEAF
v_gene: TRBV7-9

CDR3aa: ASSRTSGFTDTQY
v_gene: TRBV7-9

CDR3aa: ASNRQGGIYGYT
v_gene: TRBV6-1

CDR3aa: ASSTSGSSYEQY
v_gene: TRBV6-1

CDR3aa: ASKAGCSAYEQY
v_gene: TRBV6-2/TRBV6-3

CDR3aa: SARVTGGRNEQF
v_gene: TRBV20-1

CDR3aa: ASSPASTYEQY
v_gene: TRBV6-1

CDR3aa: SASRGQLADYEQY
v_gene: TRBV20-1

CDR3aa: ASSPEGLYGYT
v_gene: TRBV28